The subject of this entry is one T cell receptor beta chain. Its antigen is still unknown. Trimming took off 7 bases at V and 5 bases at J, with 11 bases between the two ends. CDR3 length equals 13 residues. CDR1 SGHNT and CDR2 YENEEA come from the germline V gene. The record originates from a study of T cells after posttransplantation cyclophosphamide. Points from the study as a whole: TRB clonality was highly associated with recipient CMV seropositivity and reactivation.

Profiling relied on immunoSEQ multiplex PCR, and the TCRdb table lists in-frame clones only, not all of them. This sample yields 25,000 to 35,000 clones, of which roughly 90% are seen a single time; more than 3% belongs to the top ten. J is TRBJ2-2 and V is TRBV11-3, with a tentative D call TRBD2 (6 bases). The receptor comes from a man aged 45 to 65. The sample was PBMCs. CDR3 bases: TGTGCCAGCAAAGGTCGGGGGACCGGGGAGCTGTTTTTT. This translates into CASKGRGTGELFF.